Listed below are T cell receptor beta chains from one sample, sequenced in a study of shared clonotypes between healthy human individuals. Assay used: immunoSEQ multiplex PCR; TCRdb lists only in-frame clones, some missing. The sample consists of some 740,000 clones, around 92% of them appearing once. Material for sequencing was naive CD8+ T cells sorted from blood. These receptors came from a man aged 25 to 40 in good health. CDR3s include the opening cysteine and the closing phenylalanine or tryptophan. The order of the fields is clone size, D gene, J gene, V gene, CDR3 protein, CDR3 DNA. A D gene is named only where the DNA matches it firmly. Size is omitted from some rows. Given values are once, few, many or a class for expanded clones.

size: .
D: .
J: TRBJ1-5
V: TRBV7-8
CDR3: CASSLGTVRGNQPQHF
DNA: TGTGCCAGCAGCTTAGGGACAGTCCGAGGCAATCAGCCCCAGCATTTT

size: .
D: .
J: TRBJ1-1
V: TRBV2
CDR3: CASSEPLGTVPEAFF
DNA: TGTGCCAGCAGTGAACCACTAGGGACTGTCCCTGAAGCTTTCTTT

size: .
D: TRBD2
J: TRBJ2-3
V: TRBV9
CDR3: CASSVARGLAGGTTDTQYF
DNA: TGTGCCAGCAGCGTAGCTCGGGGACTAGCGGGAGGCACCACAGATACGCAGTATTTT

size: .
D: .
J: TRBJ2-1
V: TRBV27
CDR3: CASRKGGYNEQFF
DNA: TGTGCCAGCAGGAAGGGAGGCTACAATGAGCAGTTCTTC

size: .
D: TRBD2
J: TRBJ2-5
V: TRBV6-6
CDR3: CASSYWRESGETQYF
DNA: TGTGCCAGCAGTTACTGGCGGGAGAGCGGAGAGACCCAGTACTTC

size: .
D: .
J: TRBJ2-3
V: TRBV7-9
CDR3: CASSPTRTDTDTQYF
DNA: TGTGCCAGCAGCCCCACACGAACTGACACAGATACGCAGTATTTT

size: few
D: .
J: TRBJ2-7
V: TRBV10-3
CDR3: CAISESENEQYF
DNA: TGTGCCATCAGTGAGTCTGAGAACGAGCAGTACTTC

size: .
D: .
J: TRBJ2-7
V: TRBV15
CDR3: CATSGNSYEQYF
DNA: TGTGCCACCTCAGGCAATTCCTACGAGCAGTACTTC

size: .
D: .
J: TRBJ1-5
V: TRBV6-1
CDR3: CASSEEGFRFNQPQHF
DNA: TGTGCCAGCAGTGAAGAGGGCTTCAGATTCAATCAGCCCCAGCATTTT

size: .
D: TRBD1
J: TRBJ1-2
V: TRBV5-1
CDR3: CASHDRTGGYGYTF
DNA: TGCGCCAGCCATGACAGGACAGGGGGCTATGGCTACACCTTC

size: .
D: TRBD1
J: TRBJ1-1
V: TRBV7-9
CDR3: CASSPTTGYDTEAFF
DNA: TGTGCCAGCAGCCCGACGACAGGGTACGACACTGAAGCTTTCTTT

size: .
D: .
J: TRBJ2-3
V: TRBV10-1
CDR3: CASSLTPGKSTDTQYF
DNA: TGCGCCAGCAGTTTAACCCCAGGGAAAAGCACAGATACGCAGTATTTT

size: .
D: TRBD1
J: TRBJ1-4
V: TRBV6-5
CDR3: CASSYGGTGGEKLFF
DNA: TGTGCCAGCAGTTACGGAGGGACAGGGGGGGAAAAACTGTTTTTT

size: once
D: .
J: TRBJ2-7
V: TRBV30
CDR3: CAFHLRRGRVSYEQYF
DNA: TGTGCCTTCCATCTACGACGGGGCAGGGTTTCCTACGAGCAGTACTTC

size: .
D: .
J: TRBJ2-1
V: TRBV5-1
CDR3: CASSLADGGVRNEQFF
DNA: TGCGCCAGCAGCTTGGCTGACGGAGGCGTTCGCAATGAGCAGTTCTTC

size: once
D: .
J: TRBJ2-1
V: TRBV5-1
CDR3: CASSLGTLSSYNEQFF
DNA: TGCGCCAGCAGCTTGGGCACCTTGAGCTCCTACAATGAGCAGTTCTTC

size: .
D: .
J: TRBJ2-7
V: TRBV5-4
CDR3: CAWRWDSTYEQYF
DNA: TGTGCCTGGCGATGGGACTCAACCTACGAGCAGTACTTC

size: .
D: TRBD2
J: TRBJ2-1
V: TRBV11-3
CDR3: CASSLEGAGGSEQFF
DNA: TGTGCCAGCAGCTTAGAGGGCGCGGGAGGGAGTGAGCAGTTCTTC

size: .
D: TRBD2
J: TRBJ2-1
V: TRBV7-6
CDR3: CASSSGDFNEQFF
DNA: TGTGCCAGCTCTAGCGGGGACTTTAATGAGCAGTTCTTC

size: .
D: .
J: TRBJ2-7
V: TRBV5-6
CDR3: CASSLVGGGAPEQYF
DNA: TGTGCCAGCAGCTTGGTTGGAGGGGGGGCCCCCGAGCAGTACTTC

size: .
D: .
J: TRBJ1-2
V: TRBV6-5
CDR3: CASSYGGPDGYTF
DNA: TGTGCCAGCAGTTACGGGGGGCCGGATGGCTACACCTTC

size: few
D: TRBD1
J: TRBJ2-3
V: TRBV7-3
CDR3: CASSRDRVDTQYF
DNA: TGTGCCAGCAGCCGGGACAGGGTGGATACGCAGTATTTT

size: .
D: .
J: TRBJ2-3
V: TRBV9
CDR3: CASSVSGVTDTQYF
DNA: TGTGCCAGCAGCGTGAGTGGGGTTACAGATACGCAGTATTTT

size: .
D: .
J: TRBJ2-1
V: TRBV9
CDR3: CASGVGGGSYNEQFF
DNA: TGTGCCAGCGGTGTGGGCGGAGGCTCCTACAATGAGCAGTTCTTC

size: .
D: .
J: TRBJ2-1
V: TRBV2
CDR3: CANQLASYNEQFF
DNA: TGTGCCAACCAGCTAGCTTCCTACAATGAGCAGTTCTTC

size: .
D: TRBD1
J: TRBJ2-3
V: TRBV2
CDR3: CASTWTGPDTQYF
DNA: TGTGCCAGCACCTGGACAGGGCCAGATACGCAGTATTTT

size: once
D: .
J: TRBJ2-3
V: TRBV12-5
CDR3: CASGLGVTDTQYF
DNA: TGTGCTAGTGGTTTGGGGGTGACAGATACGCAGTATTTT

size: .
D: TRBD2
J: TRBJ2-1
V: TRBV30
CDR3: CAWGAGTSSYNEQFF
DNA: TGTGCCTGGGGGGCCGGGACTAGCTCCTACAATGAGCAGTTCTTC

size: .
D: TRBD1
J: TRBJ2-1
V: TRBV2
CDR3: CASREGALPKNEQFF
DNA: TGTGCCAGCCGTGAGGGGGCTCTACCTAAGAATGAGCAGTTCTTC

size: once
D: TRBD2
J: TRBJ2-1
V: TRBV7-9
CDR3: CASSSSGRAGNEQFF
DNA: TGTGCCAGCAGCAGCAGCGGGAGGGCCGGCAATGAGCAGTTCTTC

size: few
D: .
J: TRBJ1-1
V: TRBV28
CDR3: CASSLTGTQNTEAFF
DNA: TGTGCCAGCAGTCTCACCGGGACACAGAACACTGAAGCTTTCTTT

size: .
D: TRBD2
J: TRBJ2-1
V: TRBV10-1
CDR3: CASSESDLGTTYAYNEQFF
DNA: TGCGCCAGCAGTGAGTCCGATCTCGGGACTACCTACGCCTACAATGAGCAGTTCTTC

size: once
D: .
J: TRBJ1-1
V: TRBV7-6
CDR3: CASSSPGKKDTEAFF
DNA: TGTGCCAGCAGCTCCCCAGGGAAAAAGGACACTGAAGCTTTCTTT

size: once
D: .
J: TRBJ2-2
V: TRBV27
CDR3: CASSSPTQGGGELFF
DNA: TGTGCCAGCAGTTCACCAACACAGGGAGGGGGGGAGCTGTTTTTT

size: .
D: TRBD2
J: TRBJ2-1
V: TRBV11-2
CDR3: CASSLEWAGGPYNEQFF
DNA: TGTGCCAGCAGCTTAGAATGGGCGGGAGGGCCCTACAATGAGCAGTTCTTC

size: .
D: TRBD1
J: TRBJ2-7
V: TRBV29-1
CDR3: CSIPGTGGYEQYF
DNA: TGCAGCATCCCCGGGACAGGGGGTTACGAGCAGTACTTC

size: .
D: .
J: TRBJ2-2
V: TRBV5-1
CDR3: CASSSTSTGELFF
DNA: TGCGCCAGCAGCTCAACATCCACCGGGGAGCTGTTTTTT

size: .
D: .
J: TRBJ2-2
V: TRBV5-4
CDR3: CASSLEGRGKGGELFF
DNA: TGTGCCAGCAGCTTGGAGGGCAGGGGAAAAGGCGGGGAGCTGTTTTTT

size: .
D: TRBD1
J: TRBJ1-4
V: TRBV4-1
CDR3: CASSQEGGRGNEKLFF
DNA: TGCGCCAGCAGCCAAGAAGGGGGCAGGGGCAATGAAAAACTGTTTTTT

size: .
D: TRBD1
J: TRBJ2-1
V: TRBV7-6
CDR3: CASSLARGLAYNEQFF
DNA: TGTGCCAGCAGCTTAGCGAGGGGGCTGGCCTACAATGAGCAGTTCTTC

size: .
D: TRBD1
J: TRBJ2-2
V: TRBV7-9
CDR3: CASSSSDRGTGELFF
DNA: TGTGCCAGCAGCTCATCGGACAGGGGGACCGGGGAGCTGTTTTTT

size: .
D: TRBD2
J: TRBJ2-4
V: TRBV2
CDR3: CASSELAGVVKNIQYF
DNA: TGTGCCAGCAGTGAACTGGCGGGAGTAGTCAAAAACATTCAGTACTTC

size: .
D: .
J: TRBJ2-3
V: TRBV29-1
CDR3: CSVEASHTDTQYF
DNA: TGCAGCGTTGAGGCGAGCCACACAGATACGCAGTATTTT

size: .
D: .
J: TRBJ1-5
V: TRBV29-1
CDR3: CSVALSNQPQHF
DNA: TGCAGCGTCGCACTGAGTAATCAGCCCCAGCATTTT

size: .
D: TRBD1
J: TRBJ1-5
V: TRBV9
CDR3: CASSAFGTGLEPQHF
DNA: TGTGCCAGCAGCGCATTCGGGACAGGGTTGGAGCCCCAGCATTTT

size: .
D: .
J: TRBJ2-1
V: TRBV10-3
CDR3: CAISLASHNEQFF
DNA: TGTGCCATCAGTCTAGCGAGCCACAATGAGCAGTTCTTC

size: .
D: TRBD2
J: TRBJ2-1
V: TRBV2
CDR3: CASLGLAGINEQFF
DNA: TGTGCCAGCCTCGGACTAGCGGGCATCAATGAGCAGTTCTTC

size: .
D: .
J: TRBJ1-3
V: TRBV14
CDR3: CASSQDWGGNTIYF
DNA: TGTGCCAGCAGCCAAGACTGGGGAGGAAACACCATATATTTT

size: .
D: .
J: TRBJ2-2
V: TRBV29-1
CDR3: CSGTTQNTGELFF
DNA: TGCAGCGGCACCACACAGAACACCGGGGAGCTGTTTTTT

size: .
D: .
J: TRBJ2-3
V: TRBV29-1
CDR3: CSVAGTAHTQYF
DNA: TGCAGCGTTGCCGGGACCGCCCATACGCAGTATTTT

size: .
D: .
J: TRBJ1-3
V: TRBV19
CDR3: CASSRINLEDTIYF
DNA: TGTGCCAGTAGTAGAATAAACCTCGAGGACACCATATATTTT